Presented here are 18 T cell receptor beta chains from one specimen sequenced in a study of Ad26.COV2.S vaccination and SARS-CoV-2 variants. Sequenced by immunoSEQ multiplex PCR; TCRdb stores in-frame clones only, minus some. The repertoire holds about 350,000 clones, with roughly 91% as singletons. Documented treatment: 15 to 20 received Ad26.COV2.S at low or high dose, single or two shots; about five received placebo; per-sample allocation not given. Vaccine and placebo recipients were sampled on day 63 after the first injection. The sample was peripheral blood, taken in a trial of Ad26.COV2.S vaccine versus placebo. These receptors all stem from a person between 18 and 65 years old who received the Ad26.COV2.S COVID-19 vaccine or a placebo.

This sequence joins TRBV5-1 and TRBJ2-7, with D perhaps TRBD2 (5 bases). Trimming cost V 4 bases and J 5 bases, with 16 bases left between them. The CDR3 totals 14 residues. Germline CDR1 SGHRS, CDR2 YFSETQ. In nucleotides, the CDR3 is TGCGCCAGCAGCGTGAGGGTAAACGCTGACGAGCAGTACTTC. Translated: CASSVRVNADEQYF.

The V gene is TRBV2, the J gene TRBJ1-1; maybe TRBD1 (6 bases). The CDR3 loop spans 13 amino acids. The germline V gene has CDR1 SNHLY and CDR2 FYNNEI. Trimming left V 4 bases short and J 5 bases short, with 11 bases between. The CDR3 loop reads CASSGQVGTEAFF. As DNA, the CDR3 is TGTGCCAGCAGTGGACAGGTTGGAACTGAAGCTTTCTTT.

The genes are TRBV12-3 or TRBV12-4 and TRBJ2-2; D might be TRBD2 (6 bases). The CDR3 contains 12 residues. The V end was cut by 6 bases, the J end by 6 bases, with 8 bases between. CDR3 amino acids: CASREGAGELFF. CDR3 coding DNA: TGTGCCAGCAGGGAGGGTGCCGGGGAGCTGTTTTTT.

This chain connects TRBV5-8 to TRBJ2-2; 7 nucleotides align to TRBD1. Germline CDR1 is SGHTS and CDR2 is YDEGEE. The CDR3 runs to 15 residues. Trimming took 4 bases from V and 5 from J; bases not matched to a gene: 8. CDR3 in amino acids: CASSPGTVRTGELFF. The CDR3 DNA is TGTGCCAGCAGCCCAGGGACAGTGAGAACCGGGGAGCTGTTTTTT.

V and J are TRBV4-1 and TRBJ2-5; D is possibly TRBD2 (6 bases). From germline, CDR1 is MGHRA and CDR2 YSYEKL. Trimming stripped 4 bases from V and 4 bases from J, with 16 bases between. This CDR3 region has 15 residues. The CDR3 protein is CASSLGGWTGETQYF. Written as DNA, the CDR3 is TGCGCCAGCAGCCTAGGAGGGTGGACGGGAGAGACCCAGTACTTC.

CDR3 protein: CATSSSGTGLYEQFF. The CDR3 region has the DNA TGTGCCACCAGCAGTTCCGGGACAGGGTTGTATGAGCAGTTCTTC. This chain connects TRBV15 to TRBJ2-1, with TRBD1 identical over 9 bases. J lost 8 bases, V lost 3 bases, and 8 bases had no gene match. Per the germline V gene, CDR1 is LNHNV and CDR2 is YYDKDF (reference sequence). The CDR3 totals 15 residues.

The chain couples TRBV9 to TRBJ1-1; weak D call: TRBD1 (6 bases). CDR3 length: 15 residues. Per the germline V gene, CDR1 is SGDLS and CDR2 is YYNGEE. Trimming took 4 bases from V and 1 from J, leaving 14 bases between them. CDR3 coding DNA: TGTGCCAGCAGCCCGGCAGGGGTATGGAACACTGAAGCTTTCTTT. This codes for CASSPAGVWNTEAFF.

The chain joins TRBV11-2 to TRBJ1-1, with D possibly TRBD1 on 5 matching bases. V lost 4 bases, J lost 1 base, and 10 bases lay in between. The CDR3 runs to 14 residues. Germline V lookup: CDR1 SGHAT, CDR2 FQNNGV. The CDR3 reads CASSSGRKNTEAFF. CDR3 DNA sequence: TGTGCCAGCAGCTCGGGACGGAAGAACACTGAAGCTTTCTTT.

This chain joins TRBV10-1 and TRBJ1-1, with D tentatively TRBD1 (6 bases). CDR3 size: 14 residues. Germline V CDR1 and CDR2: WNHNN, SYGVQD (reference sequence). Trimming shortened V by 4 bases and J by 4 bases, and 13 bases separated the two germline ends. Written as DNA, the CDR3 is TGCGCCAGCAGTGCCCCGGACAGTTCCACTGAAGCTTTCTTT. It is translated as CASSAPDSSTEAFF.

The chain links TRBV5-1 to TRBJ2-2; TRBD2 agrees at 13 bases. CDR1 is SGHRS, CDR2 YFSETQ, per germline. Unmatched junction bases numbered 4, after V lost 4 bases and J lost 4 bases. The CDR3 sequence is 16 residues long. CDR3 in DNA: TGCGCCAGCAGCAGGACTAGCGGGAGTCTCACCGGGGAGCTGTTTTTT. Its protein product is CASSRTSGSLTGELFF. The full variable domain, with the rest looked up from reference TRBV5-1 and TRBJ2-2, is KAGVTQTPRYLIKTRGQQVTLSCSPISGHRSVSWYQQTPGQGLQFLFEYFSETQRNKGNFPGRFSGRQFSNSRSEMNVSTLELGDSALYLCASSRTSGSLTGELFFGEGSRLTVL.

The chain joins TRBV5-1 to TRBJ2-1; the match to TRBD2 covers 10 bases. Germline assignment: CDR1 SGHRS and CDR2 YFSETQ. The CDR3 extends over 15 amino acids. Germline trimming cut 4 bases from V and 5 bases from J; bases unmatched to any gene: 6. CDR3 in amino acids: CASSQLAGTNNEQFF. In DNA form, the CDR3 reads TGCGCCAGCAGCCAACTAGCGGGAACTAACAATGAGCAGTTCTTC.

CDR3 in amino acids: CASSAGGQPYEQYF. The CDR3 nucleotides read TGTGCCAGCAGCGCGGGGGGGCAGCCCTACGAGCAGTACTTC. The chain employs TRBV9 and TRBJ2-7; the match to TRBD2 covers 8 bases. The ends lost 3 bases at V and 2 bases at J; junction bases unmatched: 4. The CDR3 length is 14 residues. Germline V lookup: CDR1 SGDLS, CDR2 YYNGEE.

The V and J genes are TRBV4-1 and TRBJ2-3; TRBD1 or TRBD2 may be the D gene (6 bases each). Germline assignment: CDR1 MGHRA and CDR2 YSYEKL. The germline V and J ends were trimmed by 11 bases and 2 bases, with 17 bases remaining between them. The CDR3 totals 14 residues. The CDR3 is CAPPPGASTDTQYF. The DNA of the CDR3 is TGCGCCCCCCCGCCGGGGGCCTCCACAGATACGCAGTATTTT.

The V call is TRBV7-2, the J call TRBJ2-1; 9 nucleotides line up with TRBD2. The CDR3 has 19 residues. Germline trimming cut 2 bases from V and 6 bases from J; bases unmatched to any gene: 17. Germline CDR1 reads SGHTA; CDR2 reads FQGNSA. The CDR3 DNA follows: TGTGCCAGCAGCTTAATGGGGGCACTTAGCGGGAGACCAGGCAATGAGCAGTTCTTC. Protein sequence: CASSLMGALSGRPGNEQFF.

The V gene is TRBV9, the J gene TRBJ1-3; D gene unclear. The CDR3 totals 15 residues. V lost 3 bases and J lost 0, with 10 bases in between. Looked up from germline, CDR1 is SGDLS and CDR2 is YYNGEE. CDR3 sequence (DNA): TGTGCCAGCAGCGCACGTGAGTACTCTGGAAACACCATATATTTT. Amino acids: CASSAREYSGNTIYF.

This chain uses TRBV20-1 with TRBJ2-3; D is ambiguous. Germline CDR1 is DFQATT and CDR2 is SNEGSKA (reference sequence). The ends were cut back, 6 bases at V and 9 bases at J, with 10 bases in the middle. This CDR3 region has 10 residues. In DNA form, the CDR3 reads TGCAGTGCCGAGGACCAAACGCAGTATTTT. This encodes CSAEDQTQYF.

The chain joins TRBV6-1 to TRBJ2-4, with TRBD2 matching over 8 bases. The V gene's germline CDR1 is MNHNS and CDR2 SASEGT. This CDR3 is built from 19 residues. Trimming cost V 0 bases and J 0 bases; bases outside gene matches: 10. The CDR3 protein is CASSEAQDSGDLAKNIQYF. The CDR3 bases are TGTGCCAGCAGTGAAGCGCAGGATAGCGGGGACCTAGCCAAAAACATTCAGTACTTC.

The chain uses TRBV10-1 and TRBJ2-1; 10 bases agree with TRBD2. Germline V CDR1 and CDR2: WNHNN, SYGVQD (reference sequence). The CDR3 is made up of 17 amino acids. Trimming removed 5 bases from V and 4 bases from J; junction bases left unmatched: 11. The DNA of the CDR3 is TGCGCCAGCAGTCCCTCCATAACTAGCGGGATATACAATGAGCAGTTCTTC. Translation: CASSPSITSGIYNEQFF.